Below, 27 T cell receptor beta chains from the same sample are listed, as sequenced in a study of T cell repertoires in cytomegalovirus infection. MiXCR, applied by TCRdb to the reads, yields one record per CDR3 protein. The sample yields about 240,000 distinct CDR3 sequences, approximately 7% seen once. The sequenced sample consisted of PBMCs. The receptors here all came from a human donor in good health (CMV status not recorded). Some clones in this sample may be carry-over from other donors' samples.

This clonotype was detected many times. The chain is built from TRBV29-1 and TRBJ1-2; D possibly corresponds to TRBD1 (6 bases). Trimming pared 3 bases from V and 6 bases from J, leaving 14 bases between. In germline, CDR1 is SQVTM, CDR2 ANQGSEA. This CDR3 region has 13 residues. Here the CDR3 reads CSVDQGIQNGYTF. In nucleotides, the CDR3 is TGCAGCGTTGACCAGGGGATTCAGAATGGCTACACCTTC.

The J gene is TRBJ2-2, the V gene TRBV28; 8 bases agree with TRBD1. CDR1 and CDR2 (germline): MDHEN, SYDVKM. After removal of 2 bases from V and 5 bases from J, the junction contained 10 bases not matched to a gene. The CDR3 runs 17 residues. CDR3 sequence (DNA): TGTGCCAGCAGTTTACGTCGGACAGGGAAAGTGACCGGGGAGCTGTTTTTT. Protein sequence: CASSLRRTGKVTGELFF.

This clonotype was picked up many times. The chain joins TRBV19 to TRBJ2-7, with D possibly being TRBD1 or TRBD2 (6 bases each). CDR1 and CDR2 from the germline V gene are LNHDA and SQIVND (reference sequence). V lost 5 bases and J 6 bases, leaving 17 bases between the germline ends. CDR3 length: 14 residues. CDR3 protein: CASSLTRGPGEQYF. DNA of the CDR3: TGTGCCAGTAGTCTTACCCGGGGGCCAGGCGAGCAGTACTTC.

This clonotype was counted ten times or more. The chain carries TRBV6-5 and TRBJ2-3; D is unresolved. Trimming took off 5 bases at V and 8 bases at J, with 20 bases between the two ends. The CDR3 consists of 15 residues. Germline CDR1 is MNHEY and CDR2 is SVGAGI. The CDR3 loop reads CASSPPGDATFTQYF. The CDR3 DNA reads TGTGCCAGCAGTCCCCCAGGCGATGCAACTTTTACGCAGTATTTT.

Many counts were recorded for this clonotype. V and J are TRBV4-1 and TRBJ2-7; tentatively, D is TRBD1 (6 bases). Germline values: CDR1 MGHRA, CDR2 YSYEKL. CDR3 size: 15 residues. V shed 3 bases and J shed 2 bases, with 14 bases lying between them. CDR3 loop: CASSHSGTRAYEQYF. The CDR3 region has the DNA TGCGCCAGCAGCCACTCCGGGACAAGGGCCTACGAGCAGTACTTC.

This clonotype was seen ten or more times. The V gene is TRBV9, the J gene TRBJ2-1; the D gene is possibly TRBD1 (6 bases). CDR1 and CDR2 from the germline V gene are SGDLS and YYNGEE. CDR3 size: 16 residues. Trimming left V 0 bases short and J 4 bases short, with 14 bases between. In DNA, the CDR3 is TGTGCCAGCAGCGTAGCTGGGGGCACGGTATACAATGAGCAGTTCTTC. Translated, it gives CASSVAGGTVYNEQFF.

This clonotype came up many times. The chain recombines TRBV7-2 with TRBJ2-3; 9 nucleotides line up with TRBD2. CDR1 and CDR2 from the germline V gene are SGHTA and FQGNSA. CDR3 size: 15 residues. V gave up 5 bases and J gave up 5 bases; unmatched junction bases: 8. The CDR3 spells CASSRDGRGGDTQYF. The CDR3 DNA follows: TGTGCCAGCAGCCGCGACGGGCGGGGGGGAGATACGCAGTATTTT. The whole variable domain, remainder taken from reference TRBV7-2 and TRBJ2-3, is GAGVSQSPSNKVTEKGKDVELRCDPISGHTALYWYRQSLGQGLEFLIYFQGNSAPDKSGLPSDRFSAERTGGSVSTLTIQRTQQEDSAVYLCASSRDGRGGDTQYFGPGTRLTVL.

This clonotype was seen many times. The chain is built from TRBV19 and TRBJ2-2; 7 bases line up with TRBD1. The CDR3 contains 14 residues. Losses at the gene ends were 6 bases for V and 3 bases for J; bases not matched to a gene: 4. In germline, CDR1 is LNHDA, CDR2 SQIVND (reference sequence). The CDR3 spells CASRWTGDTGELFF. CDR3 DNA sequence: TGTGCCAGTAGGTGGACAGGAGACACCGGGGAGCTGTTTTTT.

At least ten counts were recorded for this clonotype. The chain couples TRBV27 to TRBJ2-7; 7 nucleotides match TRBD1. Germline loops: CDR1 MNHEY, CDR2 SMNVEV (reference sequence). The V and J ends lost 3 bases and 6 bases, in that order; junction bases with no gene match: 8. The CDR3 loop spans 14 amino acids. CDR3 sequence (DNA): TGTGCCAGCAGTTTTAGGACAGGTTTGGCCGAGCAGTACTTC. Amino acids: CASSFRTGLAEQYF.

This clonotype was seen repeatedly, ten times or more. The rearrangement links TRBV7-9 to TRBJ2-4; 8 nucleotides align to TRBD1. Trimming cost V 2 bases and J 1 base; bases outside gene matches: 13. Germline V gene sequence: CDR1 SEHNR, CDR2 FQNEAQ (reference sequence). The length of the CDR3 is 19 residues. Here the CDR3 reads CASSLPLDRGAEAKNIQYF. Here the CDR3 DNA reads TGTGCCAGCAGCTTACCGCTCGACAGGGGCGCAGAGGCCAAAAACATTCAGTACTTC.

In this sample, this clonotype turned up many times. The chain combines TRBV12-3 or TRBV12-4 with TRBJ1-1; possibly TRBD1 for D (6 bases). Trimming shortened V by 6 bases and J by 10 bases, and 21 bases separated the two germline ends. The CDR3 sequence is 14 residues long. The CDR3 DNA reads TGTGCCAGCAGGCCTTTTGTGGGGGGCGGGAGAGCTTTCTTT. Translating gives CASRPFVGGGRAFF.

This clonotype appeared many times. The J gene is TRBJ1-2, the V gene TRBV29-1, with 8 bases fitting TRBD1. The length of the CDR3 is 11 residues. Germline-derived CDR1 and CDR2 are SQVTM and ANQGSEA. The junction had 2 bases not matched to a gene; V was cut back by 3 bases and J by 8 bases. CDR3: CSVDQGAGYTF. The CDR3 DNA sequence: TGCAGCGTTGACCAGGGGGCAGGCTACACCTTC.

This clonotype was recorded many times. The V and J genes are TRBV29-1 and TRBJ2-1; 12 bases align to TRBD1. V lost 7 bases to trimming and J lost 9 bases; unmatched junction nucleotides: 7. In germline, CDR1 is SQVTM, CDR2 ANQGSEA. CDR3 length: 13 residues. The CDR3 nucleotides read TGCAGCGCCCGGGACAGGGGGCTTAGTGAGCAGTTCTTC. It translates to CSARDRGLSEQFF.

This clonotype has ten or more counts. The V call is TRBV4-2, the J call TRBJ2-4; D gene unclear. V was clipped by 0 bases and J by 0 bases, with 9 bases between them. The CDR3 runs 16 residues. CDR1 and CDR2 (germline): LGHNA, YNFKEQ. Here the CDR3 reads CASSQDNVLAKNIQYF. The CDR3 bases are TGTGCCAGCAGCCAAGATAACGTTCTAGCCAAAAACATTCAGTACTTC.

This clonotype occurred many times. The chain combines TRBV12-3 or TRBV12-4 with TRBJ1-1, with 9 bases identical to TRBD1. The length of the CDR3 is 14 residues. V lost 6 bases and J lost 1; bases outside the gene matches: 3. DNA for the CDR3: TGTGCCAGCAGCTCACAGGGGGCGAACACTGAAGCTTTCTTT. It codes for CASSSQGANTEAFF.

This clonotype has at least ten counts. The chain couples TRBV2 to TRBJ2-5, with D possibly matching TRBD1 (5 bases). Germline CDR1 SNHLY, CDR2 FYNNEI. This CDR3 has 13 residues. V dropped 4 bases and J dropped 2 bases, with 8 bases sitting between them. CDR3 sequence: CASSGNRQETQYF. The CDR3 DNA follows: TGTGCCAGCAGTGGTAACAGGCAAGAGACCCAGTACTTC.

The rearrangement links TRBV7-9 to TRBJ1-5, with 8 bases that match TRBD1. There are 21 residues in the CDR3. Trimming at V came to 5 bases and at J to 1 base, leaving 22 bases not matched to a gene. The germline V gene has CDR1 SEHNR and CDR2 FQNEAQ (reference sequence). The CDR3 sequence: CASSHLGGLQGAGWSNQPQHF. DNA of the CDR3: TGTGCCAGCAGCCACCTAGGTGGGTTGCAGGGGGCTGGTTGGAGCAATCAGCCCCAGCATTTT.

This clonotype showed up many times. This rearrangement joins TRBV7-2 to TRBJ2-5; the D gene could be TRBD1 or TRBD2 (5 bases each). Germline CDR1 reads SGHTA; CDR2 reads FQGNSA. This CDR3 has 14 residues. V shed 2 bases and J shed 4 bases, with 11 bases lying between them. As DNA, the CDR3 is TGTGCCAGCAGCTTAAATCCGGGGCCAGAGACCCAGTACTTC. This encodes CASSLNPGPETQYF.

This clonotype was detected ten times or more. This chain joins TRBV11-2 and TRBJ2-3, with D maybe TRBD2 (6 bases). V gave up 5 bases and J gave up 4 bases, with 10 bases separating them. The germline V gene encodes CDR1 SGHAT and CDR2 FQNNGV. CDR3 length: 13 residues. CDR3 sequence: CASSRPGADTQYF. Written as DNA, the CDR3 is TGTGCCAGCAGCCGCCCGGGGGCAGATACGCAGTATTTT.

This clonotype was observed many times. The chain joins TRBV3-1 to TRBJ1-3, with D unresolved. The V gene lost 4 bases and the J gene lost 2 bases, with 12 bases spanning the gap. Germline CDR1 and CDR2: LGHDT and YNNKEL (reference sequence). This CDR3 has 15 amino acids. This CDR3 is CASSLNVAAGNTIYF. Here the CDR3 DNA reads TGTGCCAGCAGCCTCAATGTCGCAGCTGGAAACACCATATATTTT.

The J gene is TRBJ2-2, the V gene TRBV6-5; D perhaps matches TRBD1 (5 bases). There are 15 residues in the CDR3. V was trimmed by 4 bases and J by 1 base, leaving 10 bases between them. Germline V lookup: CDR1 MNHEY, CDR2 SVGAGI. CDR3 protein: CASSSKGMNTGELFF. The CDR3 coding sequence is TGTGCCAGCAGTTCCAAGGGGATGAACACCGGGGAGCTGTTTTTT.

This clonotype has ten or more counts. The genes are TRBV2 and TRBJ2-2, with 7 bases aligning to TRBD2. Germline trimming cut 5 bases from V and 0 bases from J; bases unmatched to any gene: 15. CDR1 is SNHLY and CDR2 is FYNNEI in the germline V gene. The CDR3 is made up of 19 amino acids. The CDR3 bases are TGTGCCAGCAGTCCCGTAGGGGTAACTAGCGCCTCGAACACCGGGGAGCTGTTTTTT. This codes for CASSPVGVTSASNTGELFF.

This clonotype was recorded many times. This chain links TRBV30 with TRBJ2-2; 10 bases are a match to TRBD1. This CDR3 has 14 amino acids. The ends lost 0 bases at V and 6 bases at J; junction bases unmatched: 1. The germline V gene has CDR1 GTSNPN and CDR2 SVGIG (reference sequence). The CDR3 DNA is TGTGCCTGGAGTGTGGACAGGGGGTCCGGGGAGCTGTTTTTT. Residues: CAWSVDRGSGELFF.

This clonotype was detected many times. The rearrangement uses TRBV6-2 or TRBV6-3 and TRBJ2-1; D is perhaps TRBD1 (6 bases). V was clipped by 6 bases and J by 5 bases, with 14 bases between them. CDR1 and CDR2 (germline): MNHEY, SVGEGT. This CDR3 spans 14 amino acids. The CDR3 sequence is CASSYRVKNNEQFF. DNA of the CDR3: TGTGCCAGCAGCTACAGGGTAAAGAACAATGAGCAGTTCTTC.

This clonotype was observed at least ten times. The V gene is TRBV10-3, the J gene TRBJ2-7; perhaps TRBD2 as D (5 bases). The germline CDR1 and CDR2 sequences are ENHRY and SYGVKD. The V end lost 1 base, the J end lost 0 bases, and 10 bases lay between the germline ends. The CDR3 runs 15 residues. The CDR3 DNA is TGTGCCATCAGTGAGTTGGCGGGCAACTCCTACGAGCAGTACTTC. It is translated as CAISELAGNSYEQYF.

This clonotype was detected ten times or more. The chain combines TRBV12-3 or TRBV12-4 with TRBJ1-1; D not resolved. Trimming removed 2 bases from V and 1 base from J, with 5 bases in between. The CDR3 has 13 residues. This CDR3 reads CASSLIRNTEAFF. The CDR3 DNA sequence: TGTGCCAGCAGTTTAATACGGAACACTGAAGCTTTCTTT.

The rearrangement links TRBV2 to TRBJ2-2; D might be TRBD1 (5 bases). Germline CDR1 reads SNHLY; CDR2 reads FYNNEI. Trimming removed 1 base at V and 4 bases at J, with 10 bases between. This CDR3 region has 15 residues. The chain's CDR3 is CASSEGGASTGELFF. The CDR3 DNA sequence: TGTGCCAGCAGTGAAGGTGGGGCGTCCACCGGGGAGCTGTTTTTT.